The rows below give T cell receptor beta chains drawn from one sample of a study of shared T cell receptors in the human thymus. The method was immunoSEQ multiplex PCR; TCRdb's version includes in-frame clones alone and lacks a portion of them. The sample shows 700,000 or so clones, roughly 85% of them seen only once. These same records also appear under a second study, on human thymus T cells.

Material for sequencing was thymocytes. The receptors derive from a girl under two years old with a congenital heart defect. Both conserved end residues are part of each CDR3. The D gene is left open where the match is weak. A row's size may be missing; if present it is once, few, many or a size class.

J gene | D gene | V gene | clone size | CDR3 protein | CDR3 DNA
TRBJ1-2 | . | TRBV19 | . | CATRSREPNYGYTF | TGTGCCACTCGGTCCAGGGAACCTAACTATGGCTACACCTTC
TRBJ1-2 | . | TRBV7-8 | . | CASSSEGGLRYGYTF | TGTGCCAGCAGCTCAGAGGGGGGGCTGAGGTATGGCTACACCTTC
TRBJ1-1 | TRBD1 | TRBV28 | . | CASSGGQGLMNTEAFF | TGTGCCAGCAGTGGGGGACAGGGCCTGATGAACACTGAAGCTTTCTTT
TRBJ1-2 | TRBD1 | TRBV6-1 | . | CASTDGTDYYGYTF | TGTGCCAGCACCGATGGGACAGACTACTATGGCTACACCTTC
TRBJ1-4 | . | TRBV5-6 | . | CASSSAPKLQGQESEKLFF | TGTGCCAGCAGCTCAGCCCCCAAATTGCAGGGGCAGGAGAGTGAAAAACTGTTTTTT
TRBJ2-1 | . | TRBV7-8 | few | CASGRDYNEQFF | TGTGCCAGCGGCAGGGACTACAATGAGCAGTTCTTC
TRBJ1-6 | TRBD1 | TRBV11-2 | once | CASSRNSQGASPSNSPLHF | TGTGCCAGCAGCCGCAACTCTCAGGGGGCGTCCCCCTCCAATTCACCCCTCCACTTT
TRBJ1-1 | . | TRBV2 | . | CATNYRSVVGNTVGWGTEAFF | TGTGCCACCAACTATCGTTCCGTTGTCGGGAACACAGTAGGCTGGGGCACTGAAGCTTTCTTT
TRBJ2-5 | TRBD2 | TRBV7-2 | . | CASSLPAWGGQETQYF | TGTGCCAGCAGCTTACCCGCATGGGGGGGGCAAGAGACCCAGTACTTC
TRBJ2-5 | . | TRBV29-1 | once | CSVEEVWQAGETQYF | TGCAGCGTTGAAGAAGTGTGGCAGGCGGGGGAGACCCAGTACTTC
TRBJ1-3 | . | TRBV7-2 | . | CASSLQGLSGNTIYF | TGTGCCAGCAGCTTACAGGGGCTCTCTGGAAACACCATATATTTT